Listed here is a single T cell receptor beta chain. After autologous stem cell transplantation all patients relapsed, and prior brentuximab vedotin exposure differed between cohorts. Best responses included complete response and partial response; otherwise, the best response was progressive disease. This sample is part of a study of PD-1 blockade in classical Hodgkin lymphoma. Clones were sequenced by immunoSEQ multiplex PCR, and TCRdb holds only the in-frame ones, with some missing. The sample has about 58,000 clones, 85% to 95% seen once. The sample was peripheral blood mononuclear cells (PBMCs), taken before the second cycle of nivolumab. The TCR comes from a human donor with classical Hodgkin lymphoma.

Here the CDR3 DNA reads TGTGCCACCGGACTAGCGGAGAACACCGGGGAGCTGTTTTTT. The encoded protein is CATGLAENTGELFF. V is TRBV9 and J is TRBJ2-2, with 10 bases lining up with TRBD2. After removal of 9 bases from V and 1 base from J, the junction contained 3 bases not matched to a gene. Germline lookup yields CDR1 SGDLS and CDR2 YYNGEE. This CDR3 has 14 residues. The full variable domain, rest sourced from reference TRBV9 and TRBJ2-2, is DSGVTQTPKHLITATGQRVTLRCSPRSGDLSVYWYQQSLDQGLQFLIQYYNGEERAKGNILERFSAQQFPDLHSELNLSSLELGDSALYFCATGLAENTGELFFGEGSRLTVL.